Here is one TCR beta chain with its context. Assay: immunoSEQ multiplex PCR; the TCRdb copy retains only in-frame clones and omits some. The data contain 1,500,000 or so clones, less than 99% of them singletons. The data derive from a study of shared clonotypes between healthy human individuals. CDR3 size: 16 residues. With 5 bases clipped from V and 1 base from J, the junction kept 3 bases outside the gene matches. Germline V gene data show CDR1 as SEHNR and CDR2 as FQNEAQ (reference sequence). The sample was naive CD4+ T cells sorted from blood. Subset noted: CD45RA+ positively selected. This TCR derives from a man aged 30-40 years in good health. V and J are TRBV7-9 and TRBJ2-2; 11 nucleotides align to TRBD2. The CDR3 region has the DNA TGTGCCAGCAGCCAACTAGCGGGAGAGAACACCGGGGAGCTGTTTTTT. Encoded protein: CASSQLAGENTGELFF. The complete variable domain, with remaining parts taken from reference TRBV7-9 and TRBJ2-2, reads DTGVSQNPRHKITKRGQNVTFRCDPISEHNRLYWYRQTLGQGPEFLTYFQNEAQLEKSRLLSDRFSAERPKGSFSTLEIQRTEQGDSAMYLCASSQLAGENTGELFFGEGSRLTVL.